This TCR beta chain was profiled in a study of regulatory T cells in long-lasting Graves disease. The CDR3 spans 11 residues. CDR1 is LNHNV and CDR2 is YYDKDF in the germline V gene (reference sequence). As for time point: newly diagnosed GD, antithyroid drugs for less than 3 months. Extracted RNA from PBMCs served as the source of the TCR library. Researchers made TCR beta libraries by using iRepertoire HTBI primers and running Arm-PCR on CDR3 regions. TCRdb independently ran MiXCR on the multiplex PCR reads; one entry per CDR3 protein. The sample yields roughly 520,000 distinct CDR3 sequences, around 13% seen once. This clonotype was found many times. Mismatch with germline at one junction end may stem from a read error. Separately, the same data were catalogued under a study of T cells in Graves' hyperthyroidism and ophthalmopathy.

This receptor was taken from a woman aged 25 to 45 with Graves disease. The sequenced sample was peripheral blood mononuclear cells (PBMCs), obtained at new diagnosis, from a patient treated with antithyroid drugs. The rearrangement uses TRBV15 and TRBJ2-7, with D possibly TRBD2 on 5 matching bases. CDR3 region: CAISRGYEQYF. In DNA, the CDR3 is TGTGCCATCAGCAGAGGGTACGAGCAGTACTTC.